These T cell receptor beta chains were read from a single sample in a study of cytomegalovirus exposure and HLA in healthy donors. Measured with immunoSEQ multiplex PCR; TCRdb has only the in-frame clones, and not every one. Here the sample spans about 100,000 clones, roughly 85% being singletons. The sample comprised PBMCs. These receptors came from a man aged 35-49 years in good health and CMV-seronegative. The CDR3 runs from the conserved cysteine through the conserved F or W. The D gene is left open where the match is weak. Size values are once, few and many counts, or a class for expanded clones, and some rows have none.

13 | NA | TRBJ2-5 | NA | TRBV27 | CASRWGVEETQYF | TGTGCCAGCAGATGGGGCGTCGAAGAGACCCAGTACTTC
14 | TRBD1 | TRBJ1-4 | NA | TRBV5-1 | CASSRTGVGEKLFF | TGCGCCAGCAGCCGGACAGGGGTAGGCGAAAAACTGTTTTTT
14 | TRBD1 | TRBJ1-1 | NA | TRBV28 | CASIQGALGTEAFF | TGTGCCAGCATTCAGGGGGCTTTGGGCACTGAAGCTTTCTTT
15 | NA | TRBJ1-2 | few | TRBV7-8 | CASSVEESGFYGYTF | TGTGCCAGCAGCGTAGAAGAGTCAGGATTTTATGGCTACACCTTC
16 | TRBD2 | TRBJ2-1 | NA | TRBV11-2 | CASSFPLAGDYNEQFF | TGTGCCAGCAGCTTCCCACTAGCGGGGGACTACAATGAGCAGTTCTTC
14 | NA | TRBJ1-1 | few | TRBV29-1 | CSVSPHAGRTEAFF | TGCAGCGTTAGTCCCCACGCGGGACGAACTGAAGCTTTCTTT
15 | NA | TRBJ1-5 | NA | TRBV5-1 | CASSLGVNGDQPQHF | TGCGCCAGCAGCTTGGGGGTTAACGGGGATCAGCCCCAGCATTTT
16 | NA | TRBJ1-2 | NA | TRBV18 | CASSREGDGRIYGYTF | TGTGCCAGCTCACGTGAGGGGGACGGGAGGATCTATGGCTACACCTTC
15 | TRBD1 | TRBJ1-1 | NA | TRBV4-3 | CASSPTPGGHTEAFF | TGCGCCAGCAGTCCTACACCAGGGGGCCACACTGAAGCTTTCTTT
14 | NA | TRBJ1-3 | NA | TRBV9 | CASSEVGTGKPIYF | TGTGCCAGCAGCGAGGTGGGGACTGGAAAGCCCATATATTTT
11 | NA | TRBJ1-2 | NA | TRBV20-1 | CSAAGLGGYTF | TGCAGTGCCGCAGGGTTGGGTGGCTACACCTTC
15 | NA | TRBJ2-7 | few | TRBV7-7 | CASSPGAGSSYEQYF | TGTGCTAGCAGCCCCGGGGCGGGGAGCTCCTACGAGCAGTACTTC
17 | TRBD1 | TRBJ1-2 | NA | TRBV7-9 | CSSSSLQGGSANYGYTF | TGTTCCAGCAGCTCTTTACAGGGGGGGTCGGCTAACTATGGCTACACCTTC
15 | TRBD1 | TRBJ1-5 | NA | TRBV12-5 | CASGSGTGINQPQHF | TGTGCTAGTGGTTCCGGGACAGGGATTAACCAGCCCCAGCATTTT
15 | TRBD2 | TRBJ2-3 | NA | TRBV7-9 | CSTQTSGGPADTQYF | TGTTCCACACAGACTAGCGGGGGGCCCGCAGATACGCAGTATTTT
16 | NA | TRBJ2-2 | NA | TRBV7-9 | CASSSPGQGHTGELFF | TGTGCCAGCAGCTCCCCCGGGCAGGGGCACACCGGGGAGCTGTTTTTT
15 | NA | TRBJ1-2 | once | TRBV11-2 | CATATGDESNYGYTF | TGTGCCACCGCCACCGGGGATGAATCCAACTATGGCTACACCTTC
15 | NA | TRBJ1-2 | NA | TRBV5-1 | CASSLGFDPNYGYTF | TGCGCCAGCAGCTTGGGCTTCGACCCTAACTATGGCTATACCTTC
13 | NA | TRBJ1-2 | NA | TRBV5-1 | CASSEQPSYGYTF | TGCGCCAGCAGTGAACAGCCGTCTTATGGCTACACCTTC
18 | NA | TRBJ1-5 | NA | TRBV10-3 | CAISESGQSKYSNQPQHF | TGTGCCATCAGTGAGTCGGGGCAGTCCAAATATAGCAATCAGCCCCAGCATTTT
13 | NA | TRBJ2-3 | NA | TRBV6-1 | CASSATRTDTQYF | TGTGCCAGCAGCGCGACACGAACAGATACGCAGTATTTT
14 | NA | TRBJ1-1 | NA | TRBV29-1 | CSVDPSGTNTEAFF | TGCAGCGTTGACCCGTCGGGAACGAACACTGAAGCTTTCTTT
15 | TRBD2 | TRBJ2-7 | NA | TRBV19 | CASSIKLAGGYEQYF | TGTGCCAGTAGTATTAAGCTAGCGGGGGGGTACGAGCAGTACTTC
16 | TRBD2 | TRBJ2-1 | once | TRBV6-6 | CASSTPQSGGYNEQFF | TGTGCCAGCAGTACACCCCAGAGCGGGGGCTACAATGAGCAGTTCTTC
13 | TRBD2 | TRBJ2-1 | NA | TRBV5-1 | CASSLRGGNEQFF | TGCGCCAGCAGCTTGCGGGGGGGGAATGAGCAGTTCTTC
13 | NA | TRBJ1-1 | few | TRBV5-4 | CASSLGPGDEAFF | TGTGCCAGCAGCTTGGGTCCAGGGGATGAAGCTTTCTTT
13 | NA | TRBJ2-7 | NA | TRBV5-4 | CASSLPPEYEQYF | TGTGCCAGCAGTCTCCCACCGGAGTACGAGCAGTACTTC
16 | NA | TRBJ2-2 | few | TRBV7-9 | CASSSPSGENTGELFF | TGTGCCAGCAGCTCTCCGTCGGGGGAGAACACCGGGGAGCTGTTTTTT
14 | NA | TRBJ1-1 | NA | TRBV2 | CASSEQGLGTEAFF | TGTGCCAGCAGCGAACAGGGCCTGGGCACTGAAGCTTTCTTT
14 | TRBD2 | TRBJ2-3 | NA | TRBV19 | CASNSGGAGDTQYF | TGTGCCAGTAACAGCGGGGGGGCCGGAGATACGCAGTATTTT
14 | TRBD1 | TRBJ2-3 | NA | TRBV10-3 | CAISLDRGQDTQYF | TGTGCCATCAGCCTGGACAGGGGACAAGATACGCAGTATTTT
15 | NA | TRBJ2-2 | NA | TRBV9 | CASSSTPTNTGELFF | TGTGCCAGCAGCTCGACACCTACGAACACCGGGGAGCTGTTTTTT
17 | TRBD2 | TRBJ2-3 | NA | TRBV9 | CASSTRTLAGGADTQYF | TGTGCCAGCAGCACCCGTACCCTAGCGGGGGGGGCAGATACGCAGTATTTT
17 | TRBD1 | TRBJ2-1 | NA | TRBV5-1 | CASSWDRGKEIYNEQFF | TGCGCCAGCAGTTGGGACAGGGGGAAAGAAATCTACAATGAGCAGTTCTTC
16 | NA | TRBJ1-2 | few | TRBV6-1 | CASSESEIGGSYGYTF | TGTGCCAGCAGTGAAAGCGAGATTGGAGGAAGCTATGGCTACACCTTC
15 | TRBD1 | TRBJ1-5 | NA | TRBV7-2 | CASSKETGSNQPQHF | TGTGCCAGCAGCAAAGAGACAGGGAGCAATCAGCCCCAGCATTTT
15 | NA | TRBJ2-7 | NA | TRBV7-2 | CASSLKEGLSYEQYF | TGTGCCAGCAGCTTAAAGGAGGGCCTCTCCTACGAGCAGTACTTC
14 | NA | TRBJ1-6 | NA | TRBV30 | CAWSWRVGNSPLHF | TGTGCCTGGTCTTGGAGAGTTGGCAATTCACCCCTCCACTTT
15 | TRBD1 | TRBJ1-5 | NA | TRBV7-8 | CASSPGQGINQPQHF | TGTGCCAGCAGCCCGGGACAGGGGATAAATCAGCCCCAGCATTTT
13 | NA | TRBJ1-2 | NA | TRBV19 | CASILRQDYGYTF | TGTGCCAGTATCCTACGACAGGACTATGGCTACACCTTC
17 | TRBD1 | TRBJ2-7 | NA | TRBV7-9 | CASSLESIGTGGNEQYF | TGTGCCAGCAGCTTAGAGAGTATCGGGACAGGGGGAAACGAGCAGTACTTC
16 | TRBD2 | TRBJ2-1 | NA | TRBV4-3 | CASSQDGGEPYNEQFF | TGCGCCAGCAGCCAAGATGGGGGGGAACCCTACAATGAGCAGTTCTTC
14 | NA | TRBJ1-4 | NA | TRBV4-1 | CASSQLRDYEKLFF | TGCGCCAGCAGCCAGTTACGAGATTATGAAAAACTGTTTTTT